This TCR beta chain was captured by sequencing in a study of T cells in Graves' hyperthyroidism and ophthalmopathy. Study details: Peripheral blood was taken when the disease was first diagnosed, before any treatment began.

V shed 3 bases, J shed 1 base, and the junction held 5 bases outside the gene matches. CDR3 length: 15 amino acids. Germline V lookup: CDR1 MNHEY, CDR2 SMNVEV (reference sequence). Isolation of PBMCs was performed on approximately 10 ml fresh peripheral blood. Amplified TCR beta CDR3 regions derived from RNA transcripts. The primer set for the first-round RT-PCR of the TCR CDR3 was HTBI. Via MiXCR, TCRdb re-called the multiplex PCR reads, giving one row per CDR3 protein. Here the sample spans almost 600,000 distinct CDR3 sequences, about 15% being singletons. The sample consisted of blood. This TCR was recovered from a young woman with Graves' hyperthyroidism that later progressed to Graves' ophthalmopathy. The V call is TRBV27, the J call TRBJ1-1, with 7 nucleotides matching TRBD1. The CDR3 DNA follows: TGTGCCAGCAGTTTTCTCGGACAGGCGAACACTGAAGCTTTCTTT. Amino acids: CASSFLGQANTEAFF.